These 28 T cell receptor beta chains originate from one sample sequenced in a study of cytomegalovirus exposure and HLA in healthy donors. 13 Jbeta primers and 60 Vbeta primers were used for the PCR. This table comes from immunoSEQ multiplex PCR, and its TCRdb copy is limited to in-frame clones, with some not included. The sample contains 150,000 to 200,000 clones, roughly three quarters of which appear only once. Sequencing was done on a sample of PBMCs. The receptor source for this set is a woman aged 45-60 years in good health and CMV-seropositive.

The gene calls are TRBV7-9 and TRBJ2-5; D remains ambiguous. CDR1 is SEHNR and CDR2 is FQNEAQ in the germline V gene (reference sequence). Trimming pared 3 bases from V and 3 bases from J, leaving 11 bases between. The CDR3 has 14 amino acids. The CDR3 sequence is CASSFDTVKETQYF. The CDR3 DNA reads as TGTGCCAGCAGCTTTGACACCGTAAAAGAGACCCAGTACTTC. Full variable domain (rest looked up from reference TRBV7-9 and TRBJ2-5): DTGVSQNPRHKITKRGQNVTFRCDPISEHNRLYWYRQTLGQGPEFLTYFQNEAQLEKSRLLSDRFSAERPKGSFSTLEIQRTEQGDSAMYLCASSFDTVKETQYFGPGTRLLVL.

The genes are TRBV27 and TRBJ2-7; D not certain. Trimming took 0 bases from V and 0 from J, leaving 3 bases between them. The germline gives CDR1 MNHEY, CDR2 SMNVEV (reference sequence). The CDR3 is 13 residues long. The CDR3 here is CASSLSHSYEQYF. The CDR3 DNA is TGTGCCAGCAGTTTATCTCACTCCTACGAGCAGTACTTC.

This chain uses TRBV19 with TRBJ1-4, with D unresolved. This CDR3 has 15 amino acids. Trimming cost V 5 bases and J 3 bases, with 13 bases left between them. Germline V CDR1 and CDR2: LNHDA, SQIVND (reference sequence). DNA for the CDR3: TGTGCCAGTAGTGGCAGTGGAGCGGCTAATGAAAAACTGTTTTTT. Translated, it gives CASSGSGAANEKLFF.

This sequence joins TRBV5-1 and TRBJ2-7; D might be TRBD1 (6 bases). Germline lookup yields CDR1 SGHRS and CDR2 YFSETQ. This CDR3 comprises 14 residues. Between the trimmed V and J ends, which lost 1 base and 5 bases, there was a span of 13 bases. The CDR3 sequence is CASSLKGDGNEQYF. CDR3 nucleotide sequence: TGCGCCAGCAGCTTGAAGGGGGACGGCAACGAGCAGTACTTC.

The chain links TRBV9 to TRBJ1-1; unclear D gene. The V gene's germline CDR1 is SGDLS and CDR2 YYNGEE. The CDR3 loop spans 15 amino acids. V lost 0 bases, J lost 0 bases, and 9 bases lay in between. The CDR3 region has the DNA TGTGCCAGCAGCGTAGTCAGGTCGATGAACACTGAAGCTTTCTTT. This sequence encodes CASSVVRSMNTEAFF.

This clone showed up just a few times. The chain joins TRBV5-1 to TRBJ1-2; 7 nucleotides line up with TRBD1. Germline CDR1 SGHRS, CDR2 YFSETQ. The CDR3 is made up of 17 amino acids. The junction had 8 bases not matched to a gene; V was cut back by 0 bases and J by 0 bases. The CDR3: CASSLGSWGQSNYGYTF. The CDR3 DNA is TGCGCCAGCAGCTTGGGGAGTTGGGGACAGTCTAACTATGGCTACACCTTC.

The gene calls are TRBV4-1 and TRBJ2-5; possibly TRBD2 for D (7 bases). This CDR3 is 14 amino acids long. Trimming pared 1 base from V and 5 bases from J, leaving 11 bases between. CDR1 is MGHRA, CDR2 YSYEKL, per germline. The CDR3 nucleotides are TGCGCCAGCAGCCAAGCGGGGGGCCGCGAGACCCAGTACTTC. Translation gives CASSQAGGRETQYF.

V is TRBV7-9 and J is TRBJ1-4; TRBD1 matches 7 bases. The CDR3 extends over 15 amino acids. The germline V gene encodes CDR1 SEHNR and CDR2 FQNEAQ (reference sequence). V was clipped by 5 bases and J by 6 bases; unmatched bases: 9. CDR3 residues: CASSRRTGSYEKLFF. The CDR3 DNA is TGTGCCAGCAGCCGCCGGACAGGAAGTTATGAAAAACTGTTTTTT. Combining the CDR3 with reference TRBV7-9 and TRBJ1-4 gives the whole variable domain DTGVSQNPRHKITKRGQNVTFRCDPISEHNRLYWYRQTLGQGPEFLTYFQNEAQLEKSRLLSDRFSAERPKGSFSTLEIQRTEQGDSAMYLCASSRRTGSYEKLFFGSGTQLSVL.

The J gene is TRBJ2-3, the V gene TRBV29-1; 9 nucleotides agree with TRBD2. Unmatched junction bases numbered 9, after V lost 7 bases and J lost 4 bases. The CDR3 consists of 14 residues. Germline-derived CDR1 and CDR2 are SQVTM and ANQGSEA. The CDR3 loop is CSAGGAGGPDTQYF. The CDR3 region has the DNA TGCAGCGCCGGAGGGGCGGGGGGGCCAGATACGCAGTATTTT.

The chain combines TRBV18 with TRBJ2-1, with 8 bases lining up with TRBD1. This CDR3 is 16 amino acids long. The V gene end was trimmed by 2 bases and the J gene end by 5 bases; junction bases not matched to a gene: 8. Germline CDR1 and CDR2: KGHSH and LQKENI. CDR3 region: CASSPWGGQGDNEQFF. As DNA, the CDR3 is TGTGCCAGCTCACCATGGGGAGGACAGGGTGACAATGAGCAGTTCTTC.

This clone came up a few times. The V gene is TRBV6-5, the J gene TRBJ1-1; D is uncertain. Germline V gene lookup returns CDR1 MNHEY and CDR2 SVGAGI. The CDR3 runs to 13 residues. V was pared by 6 bases and J by 0 bases, with 8 bases between. CDR3 loop: CASRQSMNTEAFF. In nucleotides, the CDR3 is TGTGCCAGCAGACAGAGTATGAACACTGAAGCTTTCTTT.

The V gene is TRBV13, the J gene TRBJ2-3, with D possibly matching TRBD2 (5 bases). The germline V gene has CDR1 PRHDT and CDR2 FYEKMQ (reference sequence). The CDR3 is made up of 14 amino acids. V was cut by 2 bases and J by 0 bases, with 6 bases left in between. Here the CDR3 DNA reads TGTGCCAGCAGCTTACCGGGGAGCACAGATACGCAGTATTTT. This encodes CASSLPGSTDTQYF.

V gene TRBV4-1 combines with J gene TRBJ1-1; D is possibly TRBD1 (6 bases). V was trimmed by 4 bases and J by 7 bases, leaving 13 bases between them. The CDR3 sequence is 13 residues long. From germline, CDR1 is MGHRA and CDR2 YSYEKL. The CDR3 here is CASSRDKAFEAFF. Here the CDR3 DNA reads TGCGCCAGCAGCCGGGACAAGGCCTTTGAAGCTTTCTTT.

DNA of the CDR3: TGTGCCAGCAACACTTGGGGCGCTAGCACAGATACGCAGTATTTT. Translation: CASNTWGASTDTQYF. J is TRBJ2-3 and V is TRBV11-2; tentatively, D is TRBD1 (5 bases). Deletions cut 7 bases from V and 0 bases from J, with 14 bases between. The CDR3 is made up of 15 amino acids. Per germline, CDR1 SGHAT and CDR2 FQNNGV. The variable domain in full, completed from reference TRBV11-2 and TRBJ2-3, reads EAGVAQSPRYKIIEKRQSVAFWCNPISGHATLYWYQQILGQGPKLLIQFQNNGVVDDSQLPKDRFSAERLKGVDSTLKIQPAKLEDSAVYLCASNTWGASTDTQYFGPGTRLTVL.

This clone was detected only once. One end of the junction fails to match germline, which may point to a read error. The chain links TRBV7-9 to TRBJ1-6; 7 nucleotides agree with TRBD1. From germline, CDR1 is SEHNR and CDR2 FQNEAQ (reference sequence). CDR3 length: 13 residues. The CDR3 region is CSSSLGTGDTLHF. CDR3 sequence (DNA): TGTTCCAGCAGCTTGGGCACAGGGGACACCCTCCACTTT.

In its sample, this clone was seen a few times. This chain links TRBV2 with TRBJ2-2; no clear D gene. Trimming removed 4 bases at V and 3 bases at J, with 12 bases between. The germline CDR1 and CDR2 sequences are SNHLY and FYNNEI. CDR3 length equals 15 residues. CDR3 DNA sequence: TGTGCCAGCAGTGGCCAGACTTTTTACACCGGGGAGCTGTTTTTT. Translating gives CASSGQTFYTGELFF.

The J gene is TRBJ1-2, the V gene TRBV15, with 9 bases aligning to TRBD1. From germline, CDR1 is LNHNV and CDR2 YYDKDF (reference sequence). This CDR3 is built from 14 residues. V lost 5 bases, J lost 8 bases, and 9 bases stayed unmatched. CDR3: CATSFRQGVEGYTF. In nucleotides, the CDR3 is TGTGCCACCAGCTTTAGACAGGGGGTCGAGGGCTACACCTTC.

On this clone itself: A read error may produce the germline difference seen at one junction end. The rearrangement links TRBV2 to TRBJ1-2; 12 nucleotides align to TRBD1. The CDR3 length is 13 residues. Germline assignment: CDR1 SNHLY and CDR2 FYNNEI. The chain's CDR3 is CASSLGTGGPQAF. In DNA, the CDR3 is TGTGCCAGCAGTCTGGGGACAGGGGGCCCGCAGGCCTTC.

The chain employs TRBV27 and TRBJ2-1; maybe TRBD2 (6 bases). V shed 4 bases and J shed 6 bases, with 13 bases lying between them. The CDR3 consists of 14 residues. Per the germline V gene, CDR1 is MNHEY and CDR2 is SMNVEV (reference sequence). The CDR3 DNA follows: TGTGCCAGCAGTTCTCGGGACTTCTTCAATGAGCAGTTCTTC. Amino acids: CASSSRDFFNEQFF.

The rearrangement joins TRBV27 to TRBJ2-2; D call uncertain. CDR1 is MNHEY and CDR2 is SMNVEV in the germline V gene (reference sequence). Trimming removed 4 bases at V and 2 bases at J, with 8 bases between. The CDR3 sequence is 14 residues long. CDR3 sequence (DNA): TGTGCCAGCAGTTGGCAGCGTAACACCGGGGAGCTGTTTTTT. Translation: CASSWQRNTGELFF.

The J gene is TRBJ2-2, the V gene TRBV29-1, with 9 bases that match TRBD1. J was trimmed by 5 bases and V by 4 bases; bases with no gene match: 8. The CDR3 length is 15 residues. CDR1 is SQVTM and CDR2 is ANQGSEA in the germline V gene. The CDR3 DNA sequence: TGCAGCGTTGCCGGGACAGGGAATTTAACCGGGGAGCTGTTTTTT. Translating gives CSVAGTGNLTGELFF.

This chain connects TRBV7-8 to TRBJ2-7, with TRBD1 matching 9 bases. Per the germline V gene, CDR1 is SGHVS and CDR2 is FQNEAQ. Trimming cost V 1 base and J 5 bases; bases outside gene matches: 6. The CDR3 consists of 15 residues. The CDR3 spells CASSLVGTGSHEQYF. The CDR3 nucleotides read TGTGCCAGCAGCTTAGTAGGGACAGGGTCCCACGAGCAGTACTTC.

This chain connects TRBV13 to TRBJ2-7; 8 bases are a match to TRBD1. The germline gives CDR1 PRHDT, CDR2 FYEKMQ (reference sequence). CDR3 length equals 13 residues. Germline trimming cut 6 bases from V and 6 bases from J; bases unmatched to any gene: 7. The CDR3 protein is CASSRGRGLEQYF. The DNA for the CDR3 is TGTGCCAGCAGTCGGGGCAGGGGGCTCGAGCAGTACTTC.

The rearrangement links TRBV5-4 to TRBJ2-2; 12 positions agree with TRBD2. Germline CDR1 SGHNT, CDR2 YYREEE (reference sequence). Trimming took 3 bases from V and 6 from J; bases not matched to a gene: 3. The CDR3 loop spans 15 amino acids. CDR3 protein: CASSYTSGGPGELFF. For the CDR3, the DNA is TGTGCCAGCAGCTATACTAGCGGGGGGCCCGGGGAGCTGTTTTTT.

The genes are TRBV6-1 and TRBJ1-5; no clear D. The CDR3 length is 12 residues. V was trimmed by 7 bases and J by 0 bases, leaving 4 bases between them. The germline CDR1 and CDR2 sequences are MNHNS and SASEGT. The CDR3 region has the DNA TGTGCCAGCACGTATAGCAATCAGCCCCAGCATTTT. It codes for CASTYSNQPQHF.

The chain couples TRBV6-5 to TRBJ2-7; the D gene is possibly TRBD2 (6 bases). In germline, CDR1 is MNHEY, CDR2 SVGAGI. Trimming left V 0 bases short and J 0 bases short, with 12 bases between. This CDR3 has 16 residues. The DNA for the CDR3 is TGTGCCAGCAGTTACTCTGCGGGGAGGAGCTCCTACGAGCAGTACTTC. Translation gives CASSYSAGRSSYEQYF.

CDR3 in DNA: TGTGCCAGCAGCTTGGCAACTAGCGGAGACCAAGAGACCCAGTACTTC. Translation: CASSLATSGDQETQYF. The chain combines TRBV5-4 with TRBJ2-5; 8 bases fit TRBD2. The CDR3 is 16 amino acids. Trimming cost V 0 bases and J 0 bases; bases outside gene matches: 4. Per the germline V gene, CDR1 is SGHNT and CDR2 is YYREEE (reference sequence).

The chain employs TRBV5-4 and TRBJ2-5, with 7 bases identical to TRBD2. Germline V lookup: CDR1 SGHNT, CDR2 YYREEE (reference sequence). CDR3 length: 13 residues. V was pared by 0 bases and J by 4 bases, with 0 bases of the junction left unmatched. Written as DNA, the CDR3 is TGTGCCAGCAGCTTGGTAGCGGGAGAGACCCAGTACTTC. Its protein is CASSLVAGETQYF.